The 23 T cell receptor beta chains given below trace back to one sample, sequenced in a study of type 1 regulatory T cells. TCRdb itself ran the reads through MiXCR, one entry per CDR3 protein. The sample gives fewer than 25,000 distinct CDR3 sequences, approximately 77% of which show up once; approximately 14% is in the top ten. Their recognized antigens are unknown. The specimen was cultured T cells, either the whole culture or a sorted T cell fraction (not recorded which). Described subset: Tr1-enriched cell product generated in vitro against host alloantigens. Receptors originate from a human donor in good health.

This chain connects TRBV20-1 to TRBJ2-3, with unresolved D. V lost 5 bases and J 6 bases, leaving 9 bases between the germline ends. The germline V gene has CDR1 DFQATT and CDR2 SNEGSKA (reference sequence). CDR3 length: 11 amino acids. The CDR3 loop is CSAGPLDTQYF. The CDR3 coding sequence is TGCAGTGCTGGTCCCCTGGATACGCAGTATTTT.

The chain joins TRBV27 to TRBJ1-6; D is possibly TRBD1 (6 bases). This CDR3 comprises 18 residues. The V gene's germline CDR1 is MNHEY and CDR2 SMNVEV (reference sequence). Trimming took 4 bases from V and 0 from J, leaving 16 bases between them. CDR3 amino acids: CASSSHRDTFSYNSPLHF. Written as DNA, the CDR3 is TGTGCCAGCAGTTCCCACAGGGATACCTTCTCCTATAATTCACCCCTCCACTTT.

The rearrangement joins TRBV7-6 to TRBJ2-5; D possibly corresponds to TRBD2 (6 bases). V was clipped by 1 base and J by 1 base, with 13 bases between them. The germline CDR1 and CDR2 sequences are SGHVS and FNYEAQ. The CDR3 has 16 residues. The CDR3 sequence is CASSLGGVTLQETQYF. For the CDR3, the DNA is TGTGCCAGCAGCTTAGGGGGGGTGACCCTCCAAGAGACCCAGTACTTC.

This sequence joins TRBV12-3 or TRBV12-4 and TRBJ1-6; 9 nucleotides agree with TRBD1. V trimming: 7 bases; J trimming: 7 bases; junction bases outside the gene matches: 14. The CDR3 extends over 17 amino acids. CDR3 coding DNA: TGTGCCAGCAACCCCGGGGACTCCGGGACAGGGAATTCACCCCTCCACTTT. Its protein product is CASNPGDSGTGNSPLHF.

This clonotype was counted only a few times. The genes are TRBV19 and TRBJ2-5; D is perhaps TRBD1 or TRBD2 (5 bases each). V lost 0 bases and J 0 bases, leaving 14 bases between the germline ends. In germline, CDR1 is LNHDA, CDR2 SQIVND (reference sequence). This CDR3 spans 17 amino acids. CDR3 in amino acids: CASSIDLVGTYQETQYF. CDR3 in DNA: TGTGCCAGTAGTATAGATCTGGTGGGGACCTACCAAGAGACCCAGTACTTC.

The chain combines TRBV20-1 with TRBJ2-1; possible D gene TRBD2, 7 bases. The CDR3 spans 13 residues. In germline, CDR1 is DFQATT, CDR2 SNEGSKA (reference sequence). The V end lost 0 bases, the J end lost 12 bases, and 15 bases lay between the germline ends. As DNA, the CDR3 is TGCAGTGCTAGAGATCGTGGGGGGGCAGGGCAGTTCTTC. As protein: CSARDRGGAGQFF.

The V gene is TRBV20-1, the J gene TRBJ2-2, with D tentatively TRBD1 (5 bases). Trimming left V 2 bases short and J 5 bases short, with 9 bases between. Germline V gene sequence: CDR1 DFQATT, CDR2 SNEGSKA (reference sequence). The CDR3 consists of 13 residues. The CDR3 sequence is CSARKQGTGELFF. The CDR3 region has the DNA TGCAGTGCTAGAAAGCAGGGAACCGGGGAGCTGTTTTTT.

The chain combines TRBV7-9 with TRBJ1-4, with D possibly TRBD1 on 6 matching bases. The V end was cut by 4 bases, the J end by 8 bases, with 14 bases between. CDR3 size: 14 residues. Germline V gene sequence: CDR1 SEHNR, CDR2 FQNEAQ (reference sequence). The CDR3: CASSSQGSGEKLFF. CDR3 sequence (DNA): TGTGCCAGCAGCTCCCAGGGGTCAGGAGAAAAACTGTTTTTT. Using reference TRBV7-9 and TRBJ1-4 for the parts outside the CDR3, the full variable domain is DTGVSQNPRHKITKRGQNVTFRCDPISEHNRLYWYRQTLGQGPEFLTYFQNEAQLEKSRLLSDRFSAERPKGSFSTLEIQRTEQGDSAMYLCASSSQGSGEKLFFGSGTQLSVL.

This CDR3 reads CASSEGDRSYEQYF. CDR3 coding DNA: TGTGCCAGCAGTGAGGGGGACCGATCCTACGAGCAGTACTTC. This rearrangement joins TRBV2 to TRBJ2-7, with D perhaps assigned TRBD1 or TRBD2 (5 bases each). Germline CDR1 is SNHLY and CDR2 is FYNNEI. V dropped 3 bases and J dropped 1 base, with 10 bases sitting between them. The CDR3 sequence is 14 residues long.

The chain has TRBV5-1 and TRBJ2-2; tentatively, D is TRBD2 (6 bases). The V end lost 4 bases, the J end lost 2 bases, and 9 bases lay between the germline ends. The CDR3 spans 14 residues. The germline gives CDR1 SGHRS, CDR2 YFSETQ. In DNA, the CDR3 is TGCGCCAGCAGCCCGGGACTCAACACCGGGGAGCTGTTTTTT. Translation: CASSPGLNTGELFF.

This chain links TRBV11-3 with TRBJ2-1, with D perhaps assigned TRBD1 or TRBD2 (5 bases each). V gave up 1 base and J gave up 2 bases, with 9 bases separating them. Germline V gene data show CDR1 as SGHNT and CDR2 as YENEEA. This CDR3 is built from 15 residues. The CDR3 nucleotides are TGTGCCAGCAGCTTAGGAAGGGGAGCCTACAATGAGCAGTTCTTC. This codes for CASSLGRGAYNEQFF.

The rearrangement joins TRBV12-3 or TRBV12-4 to TRBJ1-4; the D gene is possibly TRBD1 (6 bases). V lost 1 base and J 4 bases, leaving 10 bases between the germline ends. This CDR3 has 15 residues. The CDR3 coding sequence is TGTGCCAGCAGTTTAGGGGGGGCTAATAATGAAAAACTGTTTTTT. It is translated as CASSLGGANNEKLFF.

The V and J genes are TRBV5-1 and TRBJ1-1; 10 bases fit TRBD1. The CDR3 is made up of 15 amino acids. V lost 4 bases and J lost 6; bases outside the gene matches: 9. Per the germline V gene, CDR1 is SGHRS and CDR2 is YFSETQ. The CDR3 protein is CASSAARGQGPEAFF. The CDR3 DNA follows: TGCGCCAGCAGCGCGGCCCGGGGACAGGGGCCTGAAGCTTTCTTT. The full variable domain, completed using reference TRBV5-1 and TRBJ1-1, is KAGVTQTPRYLIKTRGQQVTLSCSPISGHRSVSWYQQTPGQGLQFLFEYFSETQRNKGNFPGRFSGRQFSNSRSEMNVSTLELGDSALYLCASSAARGQGPEAFFGQGTRLTVV.

This clonotype was picked up a small number of times. The rearrangement joins TRBV5-1 to TRBJ2-6; 10 positions agree with TRBD1. The CDR3 totals 21 residues. Germline assignment: CDR1 SGHRS and CDR2 YFSETQ. J lost 0 bases, V lost 0 bases, and 12 bases had no gene match. CDR3 sequence: CASSLAPRTGGSRSGANVLTF. The CDR3 coding sequence is TGCGCCAGCAGCTTGGCACCGCGGACAGGGGGTAGCCGCTCTGGGGCCAACGTCCTGACTTTC.

This clonotype was seen once. The rearrangement links TRBV7-6 to TRBJ2-5; D perhaps matches TRBD2 (5 bases). The CDR3 has 12 amino acids. Trimming removed 8 bases from V and 5 bases from J, with 12 bases in between. Germline V lookup: CDR1 SGHVS, CDR2 FNYEAQ. The CDR3 reads CASGPRRETQYF. The CDR3 bases are TGTGCCAGCGGTCCACGGAGGGAGACCCAGTACTTC.

The CDR3, as DNA: TGCGCCAGCAGCTCAGCAGGCGGAACCGAAGCTTTCTTT. It encodes CASSSAGGTEAFF. The chain employs TRBV5-1 and TRBJ1-1; D ambiguous. Germline V CDR1 and CDR2: SGHRS, YFSETQ. V was trimmed by 3 bases and J by 8 bases, leaving 14 bases between them. This CDR3 is built from 13 residues.

V gene TRBV7-2 combines with J gene TRBJ2-5; 7 positions agree with TRBD2. V was clipped by 9 bases and J by 2 bases; unmatched bases: 6. Germline V gives CDR1 SGHTA, CDR2 FQGNSA. The CDR3 is 13 amino acids. DNA for the CDR3: TGTGCCAGTGGGGACTACCTACAAGAGACCCAGTACTTC. This codes for CASGDYLQETQYF. Combining the CDR3 with reference TRBV7-2 and TRBJ2-5 gives the whole variable domain GAGVSQSPSNKVTEKGKDVELRCDPISGHTALYWYRQSLGQGLEFLIYFQGNSAPDKSGLPSDRFSAERTGGSVSTLTIQRTQQEDSAVYLCASGDYLQETQYFGPGTRLLVL.

The V gene is TRBV20-1, the J gene TRBJ1-2, with 7 bases that match TRBD1. Germline trimming cut 6 bases from V and 2 bases from J; bases unmatched to any gene: 9. Germline lookup yields CDR1 DFQATT and CDR2 SNEGSKA (reference sequence). There are 14 residues in the CDR3. Here the CDR3 DNA reads TGCAGTGCCGGGATCACAGGGGCCAACTATGGCTACACCTTC. This gives the protein CSAGITGANYGYTF.

This chain connects TRBV25-1 to TRBJ2-7; D gene ambiguous. V was clipped by 2 bases and J by 3 bases, with 14 bases between them. Germline loops: CDR1 MGHDK, CDR2 SYGVNS. CDR3 size: 15 residues. The CDR3 sequence is CASSEGIPKGYEQYF. In DNA, the CDR3 is TGTGCCAGCAGTGAAGGTATTCCTAAGGGCTACGAGCAGTACTTC.

V gene TRBV24-1 combines with J gene TRBJ2-1; 8 bases map to TRBD2. This CDR3 has 16 residues. V shed 4 bases, J shed 9 bases, and the junction held 13 bases outside the gene matches. Per the germline V gene, CDR1 is KGHDR and CDR2 is SFDVKD. The CDR3 sequence: CATSDPGGAGVGEQFF. The CDR3 DNA is TGTGCCACCAGTGACCCGGGGGGAGCGGGGGTTGGTGAGCAGTTCTTC.

This clonotype was seen a few times. The J gene is TRBJ2-5, the V gene TRBV15, with D maybe TRBD1 (7 bases). Germline CDR1 and CDR2: LNHNV and YYDKDF (reference sequence). The CDR3 is 17 amino acids. Trimming shortened V by 0 bases and J by 5 bases, and 19 bases separated the two germline ends. The DNA for the CDR3 is TGTGCCACCAGCAGAGACCGGAGGGGGCTCCTTGGGGAGACCCAGTACTTC. It yields the protein CATSRDRRGLLGETQYF.

The rearrangement links TRBV7-9 to TRBJ1-2, with TRBD1 as a possible D gene (6 bases). Germline loops: CDR1 SEHNR, CDR2 FQNEAQ (reference sequence). The V and J ends lost 8 bases and 0 bases respectively, with 13 bases between them. The CDR3 loop spans 14 amino acids. CDR3 in amino acids: CASGRTASNYGYTF. DNA of the CDR3: TGTGCCAGCGGACGGACAGCTTCTAACTATGGCTACACCTTC.

Remarks on this clonotype: One end of the junction does not line up with germline, which may come from a read error. The chain combines TRBV3-1 with TRBJ2-2; no firm D call. The CDR3 is 16 amino acids. CDR1 and CDR2 (germline): LGHDT, YNNKEL (reference sequence). The CDR3 sequence: CASSQKRPANTRELFF. CDR3 DNA sequence: TGTGCCAGCAGCCAAAAAAGACCCGCGAACACCCGGGAGCTGTTTTTT. Complete variable domain (other parts from reference TRBV3-1 and TRBJ2-2): DTAVSQTPKYLVTQMGNDKSIKCEQNLGHDTMYWYKQDSKKFLKIMFSYNNKELIINETVPNRFSPKSPDKAHLNLHINSLELGDSAVYFCASSQKRPANTRELFFGEGSRLTVL.